Below, 14 T cell receptor beta chains from the same sample are listed, as sequenced in a study of Ad26.COV2.S vaccination and SARS-CoV-2 variants listed by TCRdb under 2021. The treatment or condition label, as the study defines it: 15 to 20 received Ad26.COV2.S at low or high dose, single or two shots; about 5 received placebo; per-sample allocation not given. For vaccine and placebo recipients, repertoires were sequenced using samples collected on day 63 after the first injection. Preparation of the library involved the immunoSEQ multiplex PCR assay. This immuneACCESS table, as held by TCRdb, lists in-frame sequences with V and J called but not all clones. Of the missing ones, under half trace to an unresolved V gene in checked studies; the others have no known cause. For this sample the table gives about 680,000 clones, of which around 92% were detected only once. The top ten clones comprise about 1.5% of the sample.

This material consisted of peripheral blood, taken in a trial of Ad26.COV2.S vaccine versus placebo. These receptors were collected from a person between 18 and 65 years old who received the Ad26.COV2.S COVID-19 vaccine or a placebo.

V is TRBV7-2 and J is TRBJ2-2; 10 bases are a match to TRBD2. This CDR3 contains 15 residues. Germline CDR1 is SGHTA and CDR2 is FQGNSA. V was clipped by 3 bases and J by 4 bases; unmatched bases: 2. CDR3 in amino acids: CASSLRLAGTGELFF. The CDR3 DNA sequence: TGTGCCAGCAGCTTGAGACTAGCGGGCACCGGGGAGCTGTTTTTT.

The chain is built from TRBV14 and TRBJ1-4; no clear D. Germline CDR1 reads SGHDN; CDR2 reads FVKESK. The ends were cut back, 3 bases at V and 5 bases at J, with 10 bases in the middle. This CDR3 is built from 14 residues. This CDR3 is CASSHLSHNEKLFF. CDR3 nucleotides: TGTGCCAGCAGCCATCTCAGCCACAATGAAAAACTGTTTTTT.

The chain couples TRBV2 to TRBJ1-3; 7 bases match TRBD1. CDR1 and CDR2 (germline): SNHLY, FYNNEI. Trimming removed 3 bases from V and 0 bases from J; junction bases left unmatched: 5. The CDR3 loop spans 16 amino acids. In DNA, the CDR3 is TGTGCCAGCAGTGAGAGTAGGGGGCCCTCTGGAAACACCATATATTTT. This translates into CASSESRGPSGNTIYF.

The CDR3 protein is CASSGRTEQYF. The CDR3 region has the DNA TGTGCCAGCAGCGGCCGGACCGAGCAGTACTTC. This sequence joins TRBV3-1 (or the pseudogene TRBV3-2) and TRBJ2-7, with D uncertain. V lost 5 bases, J lost 6 bases, and 8 bases lay in between. CDR3 size: 11 residues. Per the germline V gene, CDR1 is LGHDT and CDR2 is YNNKEL (reference sequence).

Comments on this clone: At one of its ends the junction is not consistent with the germline gene, which may arise from a read error. The rearrangement uses TRBV6-1 and TRBJ2-3, with TRBD2 matching 8 bases. Germline V gene lookup returns CDR1 MNHNS and CDR2 SASEGT. CDR3 length: 16 residues. The CDR3 here is CASSQASGRRTDTQYF. CDR3 DNA: TGTGCCAGCAGTCAAGCTAGCGGGCGGAGGACAGATACGCAGTATTTT.

The V gene is TRBV27, the J gene TRBJ2-7; 11 nucleotides line up with TRBD2. The CDR3 has 15 residues. CDR1 is MNHEY, CDR2 SMNVEV, per germline (reference sequence). V was clipped by 6 bases and J by 3 bases; unmatched bases: 7. CDR3 in DNA: TGTGCCAGCAGAACTGCCGGGACTAGCGGCTACGAGCAGTACTTC. It codes for CASRTAGTSGYEQYF.

V gene TRBV11-2 combines with J gene TRBJ2-7, with D maybe TRBD1 (6 bases). CDR1 SGHAT and CDR2 FQNNGV come from the germline V gene. CDR3 size: 14 residues. The germline V and J ends were trimmed by 4 bases and 0 bases, with 10 bases remaining between them. The CDR3 here is CASSSQGFSYEQYF. CDR3 nucleotide sequence: TGTGCCAGCAGCTCGCAGGGGTTCTCCTACGAGCAGTACTTC.

The chain uses TRBV5-1 and TRBJ2-1, with 8 bases fitting TRBD2. The CDR3 has 15 amino acids. The V and J ends lost 4 bases and 12 bases, in that order; junction bases with no gene match: 15. CDR1 is SGHRS, CDR2 YFSETQ, per germline. CDR3: CASSGTGTSSAPQFF. Here the CDR3 DNA reads TGCGCCAGCAGCGGCACCGGGACTAGTTCGGCGCCGCAGTTCTTC.

The chain is built from TRBV10-3 and TRBJ2-1; D gene ambiguous. The CDR3 runs to 13 residues. The germline V gene encodes CDR1 ENHRY and CDR2 SYGVKD. V was trimmed by 7 bases and J by 4 bases, leaving 11 bases between them. The CDR3 region has the DNA TGTGCCATCAATGGAAGAGAGTACAATGAGCAGTTCTTC. As protein: CAINGREYNEQFF.

V usage is TRBV30 and J usage is TRBJ1-1; no definite D call. Trimming cost V 2 bases and J 8 bases, with 9 bases left between them. Germline loops: CDR1 GTSNPN, CDR2 SVGIG (reference sequence). The CDR3 is made up of 11 amino acids. CDR3 DNA: TGTGCCTGGAGTCCCTTGAAGGAAGCTTTCTTT. As protein: CAWSPLKEAFF.

Written as DNA, the CDR3 is TGTGCCACCTCCAGGGGATTCGGCGAGCAGTACTTC. It specifies CATSRGFGEQYF. The rearrangement joins TRBV6-5 to TRBJ2-7, with a weak D call TRBD1 (6 bases). V was pared by 10 bases and J by 6 bases, with 16 bases between. CDR3 length: 12 residues. Germline-derived CDR1 and CDR2 are MNHEY and SVGAGI.

The rearrangement links TRBV13 to TRBJ2-7; 7 bases are a match to TRBD2. V shed 5 bases and J 2 bases; nucleotides not matched to a gene: 9. Germline CDR1 PRHDT, CDR2 FYEKMQ (reference sequence). CDR3 length: 15 amino acids. The CDR3 sequence is CASSPTGGAAYEQYF. CDR3 sequence (DNA): TGTGCCAGCAGCCCGACGGGAGGTGCGGCCTACGAGCAGTACTTC.

V and J are TRBV15 and TRBJ1-1; D is undetermined. With 0 bases removed from V and 0 bases from J, the gap between germline ends came to 11 bases. Germline CDR1 is LNHNV and CDR2 is YYDKDF (reference sequence). The CDR3 sequence is 16 residues long. In DNA form, the CDR3 reads TGTGCCACCAGCAGAGATGTACCCGCGTTGAACACTGAAGCTTTCTTT. Translating it yields CATSRDVPALNTEAFF.

This rearrangement joins TRBV19 to TRBJ1-1; D call uncertain. The CDR3 contains 13 residues. Germline CDR1 is LNHDA and CDR2 is SQIVND (reference sequence). Trimming removed 10 bases at V and 1 base at J, with 13 bases between. CDR3 in DNA: TGTGCCACTAAGTACAGAACGAACACTGAAGCTTTCTTT. Translation gives CATKYRTNTEAFF.